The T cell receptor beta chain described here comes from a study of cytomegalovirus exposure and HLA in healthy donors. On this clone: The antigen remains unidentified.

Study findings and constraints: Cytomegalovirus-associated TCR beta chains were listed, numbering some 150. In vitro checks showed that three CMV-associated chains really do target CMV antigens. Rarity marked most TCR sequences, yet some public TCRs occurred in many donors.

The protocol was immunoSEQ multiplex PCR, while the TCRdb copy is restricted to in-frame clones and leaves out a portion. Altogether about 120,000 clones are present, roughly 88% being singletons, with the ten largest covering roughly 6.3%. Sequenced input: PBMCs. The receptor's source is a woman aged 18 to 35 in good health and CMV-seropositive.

The CDR3 DNA sequence: TGTGCCAGCGGCTCGGACAGGAGAATCTACGAGCAGTACTTC. Its translation: CASGSDRRIYEQYF. The chain employs TRBV2 and TRBJ2-7, with 7 bases matching TRBD1. The CDR3 extends over 14 amino acids. CDR1 is SNHLY and CDR2 is FYNNEI in the germline V gene. V was clipped by 8 bases and J by 3 bases; unmatched bases: 10.